The 20 T cell receptor beta chains presented below share a single source sample, sequenced in a study of CD8+ T cells in alopecia areata. Following RNA extraction, reverse transcription yielded cDNA that acted as the sequencing template. Sequencing was performed with immunoSEQ multiplex PCR; in TCRdb, only in-frame clones are kept and a portion is missing. The sample lists over 150,000 clones, 60% to 75% occurring once. The sample's treatment: oral pan-JAK inhibitor, 5-10 mg twice daily. The material sequenced was CD4+ T cells sorted from blood, taken at week 24, from a patient treated with tofacitinib. These receptors originate from a human donor with alopecia areata.

The gene calls are TRBV4-1 and TRBJ2-2; 9 nucleotides agree with TRBD2. Germline trimming cut 3 bases from V and 9 bases from J; bases unmatched to any gene: 11. This CDR3 region has 16 residues. Per the germline V gene, CDR1 is MGHRA and CDR2 is YSYEKL. The CDR3 region has the DNA TGCGCCAGCAGCCAGCAACTAGCGGGTAATCGCCGGGAGCTGTTTTTT. Translated: CASSQQLAGNRRELFF.

The CDR3 region has the DNA TGTGCCAGCCAACAGGGTGCTAGGCAGCCCCAGCATTTT. This encodes CASQQGARQPQHF. The chain combines TRBV19 with TRBJ1-5, with D maybe TRBD1 (6 bases). Germline V gene data show CDR1 as LNHDA and CDR2 as SQIVND (reference sequence). V was pared by 9 bases and J by 7 bases, with 16 bases between. The CDR3 covers 13 residues.

The genes are TRBV5-1 and TRBJ2-7, with TRBD1 matching over 9 bases. Per germline, CDR1 SGHRS and CDR2 YFSETQ. The CDR3 sequence is 16 residues long. V lost 0 bases and J lost 1; bases outside the gene matches: 5. The DNA for the CDR3 is TGCGCCAGCAGCTTGGCCCCCGGGACAGGGTCCTACGAGCAGTACTTC. Translated: CASSLAPGTGSYEQYF.

The chain uses TRBV9 and TRBJ2-5; no clear D gene. Trimming shortened V by 0 bases and J by 3 bases, and 9 bases separated the two germline ends. Per the germline V gene, CDR1 is SGDLS and CDR2 is YYNGEE. The CDR3 is made up of 14 amino acids. In nucleotides, the CDR3 is TGTGCCAGCAGCGTAGACCACGGAGAAGAGACCCAGTACTTC. It is translated as CASSVDHGEETQYF. Full variable domain (remainder filled in from reference TRBV9 and TRBJ2-5): DSGVTQTPKHLITATGQRVTLRCSPRSGDLSVYWYQQSLDQGLQFLIQYYNGEERAKGNILERFSAQQFPDLHSELNLSSLELGDSALYFCASSVDHGEETQYFGPGTRLLVL.

J is TRBJ2-3 and V is TRBV9; D is undetermined. V lost 0 bases to trimming and J lost 4 bases, with 0 bases between them. This CDR3 spans 11 amino acids. In germline, CDR1 is SGDLS, CDR2 YYNGEE. Written as DNA, the CDR3 is TGTGCCAGCAGCGTAGCAGATACGCAGTATTTT. Its protein product is CASSVADTQYF. Full variable domain (missing parts from reference TRBV9 and TRBJ2-3): DSGVTQTPKHLITATGQRVTLRCSPRSGDLSVYWYQQSLDQGLQFLIQYYNGEERAKGNILERFSAQQFPDLHSELNLSSLELGDSALYFCASSVADTQYFGPGTRLTVL.

This clone was seen a handful of times. This chain joins TRBV7-9 and TRBJ1-2; 7 positions match TRBD1. The CDR3 loop spans 12 amino acids. Germline-derived CDR1 and CDR2 are SEHNR and FQNEAQ (reference sequence). Trimming at V came to 5 bases and at J to 8 bases, leaving 5 bases not matched to a gene. The CDR3 region is CASSATGVGYTF. The DNA of the CDR3 is TGTGCCAGCAGCGCCACAGGGGTCGGCTACACCTTC.

Worth noting for this clone: An end of the junction does not agree with germline; a read error may underlie this. The chain uses TRBV15 and TRBJ2-3; a possible D gene is TRBD2 (5 bases). CDR1 LNHNV and CDR2 YYDKDF come from the germline V gene (reference sequence). This CDR3 contains 16 residues. The CDR3 DNA sequence: TGTGCCACCAGCGGAGATCTCAGTAGCGGCACAGATACGCAGTATTTT. Encoded protein: CATSGDLSSGTDTQYF.

In this sample, this clone turned up a few times. The CDR3 DNA sequence: TGTGCCAGCAGCTTGACCGATTATAGCAATCAGCCCCAGCATTTT. It is translated as CASSLTDYSNQPQHF. The chain links TRBV7-8 to TRBJ1-5, with D unclear. CDR3 length: 15 amino acids. Germline V gene data show CDR1 as SGHVS and CDR2 as FQNEAQ. Trimming pared 3 bases from V and 0 bases from J, leaving 9 bases between.

This clone is a singleton in its sample. The rearrangement links TRBV30 to TRBJ1-2; 8 positions agree with TRBD1. Trimming removed 3 bases from V and 0 bases from J; junction bases left unmatched: 6. The CDR3 extends over 15 amino acids. Germline lookup yields CDR1 GTSNPN and CDR2 SVGIG (reference sequence). Here the CDR3 DNA reads TGTGCCTGGAGGGATTTGACAGGGGCTAACTATGGCTACACCTTC. It codes for CAWRDLTGANYGYTF. Full variable domain (outside the CDR3, taken from reference TRBV30 and TRBJ1-2): SQTIHQWPATLVQPVGSPLSLECTVEGTSNPNLYWYRQAAGRGLQLLFYSVGIGQISSEVPQNLSASRPQDRQFILSSKKLLLSDSGFYLCAWRDLTGANYGYTFGSGTRLTVV.

This chain links TRBV15 with TRBJ2-2, with unresolved D. Trimming pared 0 bases from V and 5 bases from J, leaving 7 bases between. Germline V gene lookup returns CDR1 LNHNV and CDR2 YYDKDF (reference sequence). The CDR3 spans 14 residues. CDR3 DNA: TGTGCCACCAGCAGAGAAGGGCGTACCGGGGAGCTGTTTTTT. This sequence encodes CATSREGRTGELFF.

The chain links TRBV9 to TRBJ1-2; a possible D gene is TRBD1 (5 bases). V was shortened by 2 bases and J by 2 bases, with 7 bases between the two germline ends. CDR1 is SGDLS and CDR2 is YYNGEE in the germline V gene. The CDR3 has 13 residues. In nucleotides, the CDR3 is TGTGCCAGCAGCGTGGGGGTAAACTATGGCTACACCTTC. Its protein product is CASSVGVNYGYTF.

The rearrangement links TRBV29-1 to TRBJ2-2, with D possibly being TRBD1 (8 bases). This CDR3 has 14 residues. Deletions cut 6 bases from V and 7 bases from J, with 18 bases between. Germline V gene lookup returns CDR1 SQVTM and CDR2 ANQGSEA. The CDR3 sequence is CSVDREGVGGELFF. The DNA for the CDR3 is TGCAGCGTGGACAGGGAGGGGGTTGGCGGGGAGCTGTTTTTT.

This chain connects TRBV5-6 to TRBJ2-5; D might be TRBD2 (5 bases). V was cut by 2 bases and J by 3 bases, with 5 bases left in between. The CDR3 runs 12 residues. Germline values: CDR1 SGHDT, CDR2 YYEEEE. The chain's CDR3 is CASSFGEETQYF. The CDR3 bases are TGTGCCAGCAGCTTCGGGGAAGAGACCCAGTACTTC.

The rearrangement joins TRBV30 to TRBJ1-1; D possibly corresponds to TRBD1 (6 bases). Germline V CDR1 and CDR2: GTSNPN, SVGIG (reference sequence). The CDR3 totals 12 residues. The V and J ends lost 3 bases and 3 bases respectively, with 8 bases between them. The CDR3 spells CAWRGQHTEAFF. CDR3 nucleotides: TGTGCCTGGAGAGGACAGCACACTGAAGCTTTCTTT.

This chain links TRBV2 with TRBJ1-5; D is perhaps TRBD1 (6 bases). The V end lost 5 bases, the J end lost 6 bases, and 14 bases lay between the germline ends. CDR1 SNHLY and CDR2 FYNNEI come from the germline V gene. CDR3 length: 14 amino acids. CDR3 coding DNA: TGTGCCAGCAGTATTGGTGGGGGGGCTCAGCCCCAGCATTTT. Translated: CASSIGGGAQPQHF.

V and J are TRBV29-1 and TRBJ1-2; D ambiguous. Germline V lookup: CDR1 SQVTM, CDR2 ANQGSEA. The CDR3 has 12 residues. V shed 3 bases and J shed 4 bases, with 9 bases lying between them. The CDR3 here is CSVDSGSYGYTF. The CDR3 region has the DNA TGCAGCGTTGATTCAGGATCCTATGGCTACACCTTC.

This clone came up many times. This chain links TRBV11-2 with TRBJ1-5; D call uncertain. This CDR3 comprises 15 residues. Trimming stripped 0 bases from V and 2 bases from J, with 8 bases between. Germline CDR1 is SGHAT and CDR2 is FQNNGV. The CDR3 is CASSLDPGRNQPQHF. The CDR3 region has the DNA TGTGCCAGCAGCTTAGATCCCGGCCGCAATCAGCCCCAGCATTTT.

A few counts support this clone. The gene calls are TRBV5-1 and TRBJ2-1, with D perhaps matching TRBD2 (6 bases). The CDR3 length is 16 residues. The V gene's germline CDR1 is SGHRS and CDR2 YFSETQ. V was clipped by 0 bases and J by 3 bases, with 13 bases between them. DNA for the CDR3: TGCGCCAGCAGCTTGGTGGCTAGCGTAAACTACAATGAGCAGTTCTTC. It is translated as CASSLVASVNYNEQFF.

The V gene is TRBV4-2, the J gene TRBJ1-5; TRBD1 matches 7 bases. Germline V CDR1 and CDR2: LGHNA, YNFKEQ. V dropped 2 bases and J dropped 2; count of bases not matched to a gene: 6. The CDR3 has 16 amino acids. The CDR3 loop reads CASSQRGGDGNQPQHF. The CDR3 nucleotides read TGTGCCAGCAGCCAAAGAGGGGGCGATGGCAATCAGCCCCAGCATTTT.

V is TRBV10-3 and J is TRBJ2-3, with a tentative D call TRBD2 (5 bases). This CDR3 contains 14 residues. CDR1 ENHRY and CDR2 SYGVKD come from the germline V gene. Trimming pared 0 bases from V and 14 bases from J, leaving 18 bases between. The CDR3 sequence is CAISESQGLARRYF. CDR3 bases: TGTGCCATCAGTGAGTCCCAAGGGCTAGCTCGTCGGTATTTT.